This TCR beta chain was captured in a study of T-cell reconstitution after alpha-beta-depleted transplantation in children. Preparing the TCRbeta library involved the use of unique molecular identifiers. MiXCR was run by TCRdb on the PCR reads, yielding one entry per CDR3 protein. The sample has 200,000 or so distinct CDR3 sequences, roughly 7% seen once. The CDR3 has 15 amino acids. Trimming pared 8 bases from V and 0 bases from J, leaving 14 bases between. CDR1 is SGHVS and CDR2 is FQNEAQ in the germline V gene. The starting material was PBMCs, obtained before TCRalphabeta/CD19-depleted stem cell transplant. V is TRBV7-8 and J is TRBJ1-5; perhaps TRBD1 as D (6 bases). The sequence was collected from a boy aged 2 to 9 with acute lymphoblastic leukemia, due to receive a stem cell transplant. The CDR3 sequence: CASARDTNSNQPQHF. In DNA form, the CDR3 reads TGTGCCAGCGCCCGGGACACCAATAGCAATCAGCCCCAGCATTTT. The complete variable domain, with remaining parts taken from reference TRBV7-8 and TRBJ1-5, reads GAGVSQSPRYKVAKRGQDVALRCDPISGHVSLFWYQQALGQGPEFLTYFQNEAQLDKSGLPSDRFFAERPEGSVSTLKIQRTQQEDSAVYLCASARDTNSNQPQHFGDGTRLSIL.